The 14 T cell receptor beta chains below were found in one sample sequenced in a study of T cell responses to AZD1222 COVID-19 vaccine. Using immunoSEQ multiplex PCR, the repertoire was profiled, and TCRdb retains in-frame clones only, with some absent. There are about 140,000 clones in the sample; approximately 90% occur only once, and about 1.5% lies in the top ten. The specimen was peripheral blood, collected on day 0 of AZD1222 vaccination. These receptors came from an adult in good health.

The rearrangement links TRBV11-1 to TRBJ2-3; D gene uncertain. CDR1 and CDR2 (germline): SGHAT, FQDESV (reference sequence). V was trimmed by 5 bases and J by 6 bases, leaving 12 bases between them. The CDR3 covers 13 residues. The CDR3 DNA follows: TGTGCCAGCAGCCTGATGGTGGGGGATACGCAGTATTTT. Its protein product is CASSLMVGDTQYF.

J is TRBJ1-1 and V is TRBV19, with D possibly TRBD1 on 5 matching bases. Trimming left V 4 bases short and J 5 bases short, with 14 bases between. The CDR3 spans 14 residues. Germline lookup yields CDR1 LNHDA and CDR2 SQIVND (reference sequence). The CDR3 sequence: CASSRGPGGTEAFF. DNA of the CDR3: TGTGCCAGTAGTAGGGGCCCCGGTGGGACTGAAGCTTTCTTT.

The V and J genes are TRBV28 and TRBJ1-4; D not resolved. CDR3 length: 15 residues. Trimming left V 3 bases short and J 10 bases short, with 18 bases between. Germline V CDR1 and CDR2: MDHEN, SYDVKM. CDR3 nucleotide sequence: TGTGCCAGCAGTTTCTCCTATGACGAAGGGTTAAAACTGTTTTTT. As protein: CASSFSYDEGLKLFF.

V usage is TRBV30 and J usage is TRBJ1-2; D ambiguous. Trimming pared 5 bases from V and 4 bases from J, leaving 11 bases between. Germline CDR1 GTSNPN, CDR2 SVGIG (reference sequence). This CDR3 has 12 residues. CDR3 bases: TGTGCCTGGCGACCTTTAGGCTATGGCTACACCTTC. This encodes CAWRPLGYGYTF.

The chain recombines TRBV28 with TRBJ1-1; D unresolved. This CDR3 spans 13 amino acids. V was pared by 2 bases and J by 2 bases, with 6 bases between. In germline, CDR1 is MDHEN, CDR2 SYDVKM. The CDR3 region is CASSLDGNTEAFF. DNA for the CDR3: TGTGCCAGCAGTTTAGACGGAAACACTGAAGCTTTCTTT.

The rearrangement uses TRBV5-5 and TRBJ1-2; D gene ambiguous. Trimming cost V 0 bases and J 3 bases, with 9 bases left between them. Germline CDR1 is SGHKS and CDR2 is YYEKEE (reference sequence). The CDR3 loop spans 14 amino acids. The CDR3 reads CASSLAPADYGYTF. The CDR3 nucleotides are TGTGCCAGCAGCTTGGCTCCAGCCGACTATGGCTACACCTTC.

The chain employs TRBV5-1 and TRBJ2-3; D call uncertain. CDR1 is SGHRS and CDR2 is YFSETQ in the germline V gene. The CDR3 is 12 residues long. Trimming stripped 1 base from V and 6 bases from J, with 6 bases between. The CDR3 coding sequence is TGCGCCAGCAGCTTGTATGCTGATACGCAGTATTTT. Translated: CASSLYADTQYF.

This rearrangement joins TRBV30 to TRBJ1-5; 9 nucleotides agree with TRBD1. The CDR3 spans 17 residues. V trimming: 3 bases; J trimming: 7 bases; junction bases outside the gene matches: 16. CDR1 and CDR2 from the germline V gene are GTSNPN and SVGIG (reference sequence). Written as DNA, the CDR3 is TGTGCCTGGAGAGACACTCGAAAGGGACAGGGTGGGCAGCCCCAGCATTTT. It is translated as CAWRDTRKGQGGQPQHF.

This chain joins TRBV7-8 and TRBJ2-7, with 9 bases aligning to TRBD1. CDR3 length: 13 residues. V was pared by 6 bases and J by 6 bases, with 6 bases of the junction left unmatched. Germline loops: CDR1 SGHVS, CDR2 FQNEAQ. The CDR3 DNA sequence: TGTGCCAGCAGAGGGACAGGGTGGGGCGAGCAGTACTTC. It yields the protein CASRGTGWGEQYF.

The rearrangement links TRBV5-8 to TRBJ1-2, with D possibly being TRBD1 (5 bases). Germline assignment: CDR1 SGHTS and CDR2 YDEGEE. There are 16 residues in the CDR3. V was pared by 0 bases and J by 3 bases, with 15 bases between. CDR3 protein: CASSLVVRDDDYGYTF. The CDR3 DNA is TGTGCCAGCAGCTTGGTTGTCAGGGATGACGACTATGGCTACACCTTC.

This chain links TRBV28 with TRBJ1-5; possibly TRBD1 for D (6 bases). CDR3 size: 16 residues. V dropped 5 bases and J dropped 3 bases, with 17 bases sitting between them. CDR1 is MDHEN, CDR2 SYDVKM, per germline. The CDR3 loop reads CASSPTRRGANQPQHF. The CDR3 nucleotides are TGTGCCAGCAGTCCAACCCGCCGGGGGGCCAATCAGCCCCAGCATTTT.

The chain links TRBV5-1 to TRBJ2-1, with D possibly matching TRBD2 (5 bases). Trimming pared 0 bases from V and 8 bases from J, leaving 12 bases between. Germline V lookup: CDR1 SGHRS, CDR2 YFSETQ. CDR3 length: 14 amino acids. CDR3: CASSLGGSRYEQFF. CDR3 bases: TGCGCCAGCAGCTTGGGAGGGAGTAGGTATGAGCAGTTCTTC.

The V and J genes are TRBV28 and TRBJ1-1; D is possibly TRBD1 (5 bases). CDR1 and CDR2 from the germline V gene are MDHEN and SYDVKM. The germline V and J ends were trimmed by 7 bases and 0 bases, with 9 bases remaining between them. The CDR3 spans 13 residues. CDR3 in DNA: TGTGCCAGCAATCGGGGCATGAACACTGAAGCTTTCTTT. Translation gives CASNRGMNTEAFF.

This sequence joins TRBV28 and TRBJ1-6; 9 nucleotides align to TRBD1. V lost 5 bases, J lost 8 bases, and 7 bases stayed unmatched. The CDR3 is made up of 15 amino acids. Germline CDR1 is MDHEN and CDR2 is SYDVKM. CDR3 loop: CASSVPGQGYSPLHF. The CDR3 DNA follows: TGTGCCAGCAGTGTACCGGGACAGGGCTATTCACCCCTCCACTTT.